What follows are 7 T cell receptor beta chains derived from one specimen sequenced in a study of beta chain features in type 1 diabetes (dated by TCRdb to 2016 to 2019). Preparation of the library involved the immunoSEQ multiplex PCR assay. The entire isolated RNA was reverse transcribed using the High Capacity cDNA Reverse Transcription Kit, and thus expressed TCRB transcripts were sequenced. TCRdb obtained this table from immuneACCESS and retained in-frame rearrangements with V and J assigned. These tables miss some clones; where compared with another copy, unresolved V genes account for less than half of the shortfall, and the remainder is unexplained. The sample table lists about 150,000 clones, around 51% of them with a count of one. Of the sample, around 0.43% falls within the top ten clones. The sample consisted of Tregs from blood. The cell subset or site label here, explained by the study, means: regulatory CD4+ T cells. The receptors were gathered from a man aged 18 to 30 in good health.

Here the CDR3 reads CASSFSAVTEAFF. The CDR3 DNA reads TGCGCCAGCAGCTTCTCGGCGGTCACTGAAGCTTTCTTT. The chain links TRBV5-1 to TRBJ1-1; D is unclear. Germline V CDR1 and CDR2: SGHRS, YFSETQ. CDR3 length: 13 residues. Between the trimmed V and J ends, which lost 2 bases and 4 bases, there was a span of 9 bases.

The count of this clone is one. The rearrangement uses TRBV30 and TRBJ2-3; a possible D gene is TRBD2 (5 bases). Germline CDR1 is GTSNPN and CDR2 is SVGIG (reference sequence). CDR3 size: 15 residues. Trimming shortened V by 0 bases and J by 5 bases, and 15 bases separated the two germline ends. As DNA, the CDR3 is TGTGCCTGGAGTGTAGGATTCTGGGCGGGAGATACGCAGTATTTT. Protein product: CAWSVGFWAGDTQYF.

The chain recombines TRBV6-5 with TRBJ1-2, with TRBD1 identical over 8 bases. CDR1 and CDR2 from the germline V gene are MNHEY and SVGAGI. V lost 2 bases to trimming and J lost 7 bases; unmatched junction nucleotides: 12. CDR3 length: 16 residues. In DNA, the CDR3 is TGTGCCAGCAGTTACCCCCCCGGTACAGGGGGAGGTGGCTACACCTTC. Residues: CASSYPPGTGGGGYTF.

This clone came up once. The genes are TRBV5-1 and TRBJ1-2; D is undetermined. The CDR3 consists of 13 residues. The germline CDR1 and CDR2 sequences are SGHRS and YFSETQ. Trimming removed 1 base at V and 5 bases at J, with 9 bases between. The CDR3 DNA reads TGCGCCAGCAGCTTGAGGGAGCAATATGGCTACACCTTC. The encoded protein is CASSLREQYGYTF.

This clone was seen only a few times. The chain is built from TRBV6-6 and TRBJ2-2; D uncertain. CDR3 size: 16 residues. Germline V gives CDR1 MNHNY, CDR2 SVGAGI (reference sequence). Deletions cut 0 bases from V and 0 bases from J, with 8 bases between. This CDR3 reads CASSYSRNTNTGELFF. CDR3 DNA: TGTGCCAGCAGTTACTCCAGGAACACGAACACCGGGGAGCTGTTTTTT.

This chain links TRBV5-1 with TRBJ2-1, with 9 bases lining up with TRBD2. This CDR3 spans 17 amino acids. Trimming cost V 0 bases and J 6 bases; bases outside gene matches: 10. Germline lookup yields CDR1 SGHRS and CDR2 YFSETQ. The CDR3: CASSLAAGSGSINEQFF. The DNA of the CDR3 is TGCGCCAGCAGCTTGGCCGCGGGTAGCGGGAGTATCAATGAGCAGTTCTTC. Drawing the rest from reference TRBV5-1 and TRBJ2-1, the complete variable domain is KAGVTQTPRYLIKTRGQQVTLSCSPISGHRSVSWYQQTPGQGLQFLFEYFSETQRNKGNFPGRFSGRQFSNSRSEMNVSTLELGDSALYLCASSLAAGSGSINEQFFGPGTRLTVL.

The J gene is TRBJ1-1, the V gene TRBV29-1, with D unresolved. Germline V gene data show CDR1 as SQVTM and CDR2 as ANQGSEA. V lost 0 bases, J lost 0 bases, and 5 bases lay in between. The CDR3 is 13 amino acids. The CDR3 protein is CSVEESLNTEAFF. The CDR3 nucleotides are TGCAGCGTTGAAGAATCGTTGAACACTGAAGCTTTCTTT.